The entry that follows covers one T cell receptor beta chain sequence. These data belong to a study of blood T cell repertoires in COVID-19. In the study overall: Both acute and convalescent COVID-19 samples were obtained from the United States, Italy and Spain. PBMCs, B-cell-depleted T cells, or T cells provided the cDNA or gDNA that made up the material.

This CDR3 spans 14 amino acids. Per the germline V gene, CDR1 is MNHEY and CDR2 is SVGAGI. J lost 0 bases, V lost 7 bases, and 3 bases had no gene match. Data came from immunoSEQ multiplex PCR; TCRdb stores just in-frame clones and leaves some out. The table lists about 70,000 clones, 65% to 90% of them singletons. The sequence was obtained from a man aged 80 or over with acute or convalescent COVID-19. The rearrangement joins TRBV6-5 to TRBJ1-3, with 7 bases lining up with TRBD1. Sequenced: peripheral blood. The CDR3 coding sequence is TGTGCCAGCAAGAGGGACAGCTCTGGAAACACCATATATTTT. Translating it yields CASKRDSSGNTIYF.